The clone carrying this T cell receptor beta chain was seen ten or more times. As yet, its antigen is unknown. The CDR3 totals 16 residues. Looked up from germline, CDR1 is SGHRS and CDR2 is YFSETQ. Germline trimming cut 3 bases from V and 8 bases from J; bases unmatched to any gene: 11. Time point of the sample: longitudinal time-point 3. The unsorted libraries were generated from a total of 2 million PBMCs, which had been stored in RNAlater at -80 C. The cDNA was generated through 5'RACE incorporating 10-nucleotide random UMIs. TCRdb reprocessed the 5' RACE reads with MiXCR, giving one entry per CDR3 protein. The sample has about 45,000 distinct CDR3 sequences; approximately 15% are singletons. The data derive from a study of neurological immune-mediated disorders. General study results and limits: Private repertoires in all groups were suggested by the finding that expanded clones across subjects shared no CDR3 amino acid sequences.

This receptor was taken from a man aged 25 to 40 in good health. The chain uses TRBV5-1 and TRBJ1-4; TRBD1 matches at 9 bases. The source material was PBMCs. The CDR3 loop is CASSSGTGGGYEKLFF. The CDR3 nucleotides read TGCGCCAGCAGCTCGGGAACAGGGGGCGGTTACGAAAAACTGTTTTTT.